This is a list of T cell receptor beta chains from one sample in a study of blood T cell repertoires in COVID-19. Sequenced by immunoSEQ multiplex PCR; TCRdb stores in-frame clones only, minus some. The repertoire holds 150,000 to 200,000 clones, with about 90% as singletons. The sequenced sample consisted of PBMCs or T cells enriched from blood (not recorded which). All receptors derive from a woman between 45 and 60 years old who had recovered from COVID-19. Each CDR3 is given without its conserved first and last residue. For some rows the clone size is stated as once, few or many, or as a class when expanded; others skip it.

size: once
V: TRBV28
J: TRBJ1-2
length: 12
CDR3: ASGGTAHVGGYT

size: -
V: TRBV7-6
J: TRBJ2-5
length: 13
CDR3: ASSLGGQYQETQY

size: -
V: TRBV3-1/TRBV3-2
J: TRBJ2-5
length: 16
CDR3: ASSQDKSGGPRRETQY

size: few
V: TRBV28
J: TRBJ1-6
length: 15
CDR3: ASSLGSTGIGNSPLH

size: -
V: TRBV5-1
J: TRBJ2-2
length: 14
CDR3: ASSSPSGRAGGELF

size: -
V: TRBV28
J: TRBJ2-7
length: 13
CDR3: ASSFFLQGSYEQY

size: -
V: TRBV9
J: TRBJ2-5
length: 13
CDR3: ASSLTSGMDETQY

size: -
V: TRBV28
J: TRBJ2-7
length: 13
CDR3: ASRPYGQASYEQY

size: -
V: TRBV6-5
J: TRBJ2-1
length: 13
CDR3: ASSPRREYDNEQF

size: -
V: TRBV5-1
J: TRBJ1-6
length: 14
CDR3: ASSLSGQGNNSPLH

size: once
V: TRBV5-1
J: TRBJ1-2
length: 13
CDR3: ASSFNRSANYGYT

size: -
V: TRBV28
J: TRBJ2-5
length: 12
CDR3: ASSLRGLVGTQY

size: -
V: TRBV5-1
J: TRBJ2-1
length: 15
CDR3: ASSTGLAALSYNEQF

size: -
V: TRBV6-2/TRBV6-3
J: TRBJ2-5
length: 13
CDR3: ASSYSGPGAEAQY

size: -
V: TRBV11-3
J: TRBJ2-1
length: 13
CDR3: ASSDMAGGLHEQF

size: once
V: TRBV27
J: TRBJ1-3
length: 13
CDR3: ASSLSPTELNTIY

size: -
V: TRBV7-8
J: TRBJ2-1
length: 10
CDR3: ASSLTSLGRF

size: -
V: TRBV10-3
J: TRBJ1-4
length: 11
CDR3: AISGTVNEKLF

size: -
V: TRBV10-2
J: TRBJ2-5
length: 14
CDR3: ASSDVRREGEETQY

size: -
V: TRBV18
J: TRBJ1-6
length: 13
CDR3: ASSRTVQDNSPLH

size: -
V: TRBV7-8
J: TRBJ2-7
length: 15
CDR3: ASSLAGGWGESYEQY

size: few
V: TRBV7-2
J: TRBJ1-2
length: 11
CDR3: ASSSDRDYGYT

size: -
V: TRBV4-1
J: TRBJ1-5
length: 17
CDR3: ASSQDQTGGRGWNQPQH

size: -
V: TRBV5-4
J: TRBJ1-4
length: 13
CDR3: ASSSDRELDEKLF

size: -
V: TRBV3-1/TRBV3-2
J: TRBJ2-5
length: 14
CDR3: ASSRRLARRVETQY

size: once
V: TRBV7-9
J: TRBJ2-2
length: 12
CDR3: ASLHRDNTGELF

size: -
V: TRBV28
J: TRBJ1-3
length: 12
CDR3: ASTRAGGGNTIY

size: -
V: TRBV12-3/TRBV12-4
J: TRBJ2-3
length: 11
CDR3: ASSSQSTDTQY

size: -
V: TRBV24-1
J: TRBJ2-1
length: 11
CDR3: ATGTSGNNEQF

size: once
V: TRBV5-1
J: TRBJ1-1
length: 12
CDR3: ASSLSGQHLEAF

size: -
V: TRBV19
J: TRBJ1-1
length: 12
CDR3: ASFGRVSVTEAF

size: -
V: TRBV6-6
J: TRBJ2-1
length: 15
CDR3: ASSRTSGESSYNEQF